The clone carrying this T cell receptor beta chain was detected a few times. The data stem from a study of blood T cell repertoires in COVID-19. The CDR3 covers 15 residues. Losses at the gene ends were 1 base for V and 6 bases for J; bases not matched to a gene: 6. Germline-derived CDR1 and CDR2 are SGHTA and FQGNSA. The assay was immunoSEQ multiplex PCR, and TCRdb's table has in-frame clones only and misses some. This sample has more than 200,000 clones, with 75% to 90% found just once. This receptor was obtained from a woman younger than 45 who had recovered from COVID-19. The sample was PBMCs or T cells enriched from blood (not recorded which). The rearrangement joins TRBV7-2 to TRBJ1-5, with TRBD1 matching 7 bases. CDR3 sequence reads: CASSLDLGGPQPQHF. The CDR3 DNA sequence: TGTGCCAGCAGCTTAGATTTAGGGGGCCCTCAGCCCCAGCATTTT. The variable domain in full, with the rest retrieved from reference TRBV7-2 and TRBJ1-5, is GAGVSQSPSNKVTEKGKDVELRCDPISGHTALYWYRQSLGQGLEFLIYFQGNSAPDKSGLPSDRFSAERTGGSVSTLTIQRTQQEDSAVYLCASSLDLGGPQPQHFGDGTRLSIL.